This entry lists 22 T cell receptor beta chains sequenced from one sample in a study of T-cell memory formation after mild COVID-19. TCRdb itself ran the 5' RACE reads through MiXCR, one entry per CDR3 protein. Among over 120,000 distinct CDR3 sequences listed, about a fifth were seen once. What was sequenced was PBMCs or a T cell subset sorted from them (not recorded which). These receptors came from an adult woman who had mild COVID-19 (a few samples of this study predate the infection). Cell type and time point are not known.

This clonotype appeared many times. J is TRBJ2-5 and V is TRBV5-1, with 9 positions matching TRBD1. The CDR3 runs to 15 residues. CDR1 SGHRS and CDR2 YFSETQ come from the germline V gene. Trimming cost V 3 bases and J 6 bases; bases outside gene matches: 9. CDR3 DNA: TGCGCCAGCAGCTGGCGGGACAGGGTCGACAAGACCCAGTACTTC. Amino acids: CASSWRDRVDKTQYF.

This clonotype was seen only a few times. The rearrangement uses TRBV3-1 and TRBJ2-2, with TRBD1 as a possible D gene (5 bases). V was pared by 7 bases and J by 4 bases, with 16 bases between. The V gene's germline CDR1 is LGHDT and CDR2 YNNKEL (reference sequence). The CDR3 is made up of 15 amino acids. The CDR3 loop is CASTQEGAVTGELFF. In DNA form, the CDR3 reads TGTGCCAGCACCCAGGAAGGGGCTGTCACCGGGGAGCTGTTTTTT.

The chain links TRBV12-3 or TRBV12-4 to TRBJ1-2; no clear D gene. The CDR3 is made up of 15 amino acids. Between the trimmed V and J ends, which lost 7 bases and 5 bases, there was a span of 20 bases. The CDR3 loop is CASTPIRLPGYGYTF. CDR3 DNA: TGTGCCAGCACTCCGATTCGCCTACCTGGATATGGCTACACCTTC.

This clonotype was observed a few times. This chain uses TRBV24-1 with TRBJ2-3, with 11 bases identical to TRBD2. The length of the CDR3 is 16 residues. Losses at the gene ends were 5 bases for V and 1 base for J; bases not matched to a gene: 4. Per the germline V gene, CDR1 is KGHDR and CDR2 is SFDVKD. This CDR3 is CATSAGTSGGTDTQYF. DNA for the CDR3: TGTGCCACCAGTGCCGGGACTAGCGGAGGCACAGATACGCAGTATTTT.

A few counts support this clonotype. V usage is TRBV5-1 and J usage is TRBJ2-3; D ambiguous. V lost 3 bases and J lost 3, with 8 bases in between. The germline V gene encodes CDR1 SGHRS and CDR2 YFSETQ. This CDR3 is built from 13 residues. The CDR3 DNA sequence: TGCGCCAGCAGCTCGGTTGAGACAGATACGCAGTATTTT. Its translation: CASSSVETDTQYF.

The rearrangement links TRBV6-5 to TRBJ2-7; TRBD1 might be the D (7 bases). This CDR3 has 13 amino acids. The V end lost 6 bases, the J end lost 10 bases, and 19 bases lay between the germline ends. In germline, CDR1 is MNHEY, CDR2 SVGAGI. The CDR3 is CASRLAGQPRQYF. CDR3 DNA sequence: TGTGCCAGCAGGCTCGCGGGACAGCCGCGACAGTACTTC.

This clonotype was found a few times. The chain employs TRBV20-1 and TRBJ1-6; 12 bases map to TRBD1. The J segment lost 2 bases and the V segment lost 4 bases, leaving 6 bases of the junction unmatched. CDR1 and CDR2 from the germline V gene are DFQATT and SNEGSKA (reference sequence). The CDR3 consists of 17 residues. CDR3 bases: TGCAGTGCTAACCGGGACAGGGGGCTTACCTATAATTCACCCCTCCACTTT. Its translation: CSANRDRGLTYNSPLHF.

The chain is built from TRBV6-5 and TRBJ1-5; D is uncertain. CDR1 is MNHEY, CDR2 SVGAGI, per germline. The CDR3 length is 13 residues. Trimming removed 0 bases from V and 9 bases from J, with 9 bases in between. The CDR3 nucleotides read TGTGCCAGCAGTTACTCTAAGGGATGGCCCCAGCATTTT. As protein: CASSYSKGWPQHF.

This clonotype was seen a handful of times. The V call is TRBV7-8, the J call TRBJ2-2; D perhaps matches TRBD2 (5 bases). V was pared by 5 bases and J by 1 base, with 8 bases between. The CDR3 extends over 14 amino acids. The germline gives CDR1 SGHVS, CDR2 FQNEAQ. The CDR3 DNA reads as TGTGCCAGCAGCCCCGGGGTGAACACCGGGGAGCTGTTTTTT. It codes for CASSPGVNTGELFF. Together with reference TRBV7-8 and TRBJ2-2, the CDR3 gives the full variable domain: GAGVSQSPRYKVAKRGQDVALRCDPISGHVSLFWYQQALGQGPEFLTYFQNEAQLDKSGLPSDRFFAERPEGSVSTLKIQRTQQEDSAVYLCASSPGVNTGELFFGEGSRLTVL.

The J gene is TRBJ1-1, the V gene TRBV29-1, with a possible D match to TRBD1 (5 bases). V was clipped by 6 bases and J by 12 bases, with 11 bases between them. Germline loops: CDR1 SQVTM, CDR2 ANQGSEA. The CDR3 covers 9 residues. CDR3 sequence: CSVDQGTFF. The CDR3 DNA reads as TGCAGCGTGGATCAGGGAACTTTCTTT. Combining the CDR3 with reference TRBV29-1 and TRBJ1-1 gives the whole variable domain SAVISQKPSRDICQRGTSLTIQCQVDSQVTMMFWYRQQPGQSLTLIATANQGSEATYESGFVIDKFPISRPNLTFSTLTVSNMSPEDSSIYLCSVDQGTFFGQGTRLTVV.

The V call is TRBV7-9, the J call TRBJ2-2; D uncertain. Trimming shortened V by 7 bases and J by 6 bases, and 18 bases separated the two germline ends. Per the germline V gene, CDR1 is SEHNR and CDR2 is FQNEAQ (reference sequence). The CDR3 is 15 residues long. CDR3 protein: CASTRTASAAGELFF. CDR3 coding DNA: TGTGCCAGCACCAGGACCGCCTCGGCCGCCGGGGAGCTGTTTTTT. The full variable domain, in which reference TRBV7-9 and TRBJ2-2 provide the parts outside the CDR3, is DTGVSQNPRHKITKRGQNVTFRCDPISEHNRLYWYRQTLGQGPEFLTYFQNEAQLEKSRLLSDRFSAERPKGSFSTLEIQRTEQGDSAMYLCASTRTASAAGELFFGEGSRLTVL.

This clonotype was observed a handful of times. The CDR3 spells CASSQDNWDRVVRGRGVYEQYF. CDR3 nucleotide sequence: TGCGCCAGCAGCCAAGATAACTGGGACAGGGTAGTTCGGGGGCGTGGGGTCTACGAGCAGTACTTC. This rearrangement joins TRBV4-1 to TRBJ2-7, with 9 bases aligning to TRBD1. V was clipped by 0 bases and J by 3 bases; unmatched bases: 24. CDR1 and CDR2 (germline): MGHRA, YSYEKL. The CDR3 sequence is 22 residues long.

A few counts support this clonotype. The chain uses TRBV6-2 or TRBV6-3 and TRBJ2-7; 10 positions agree with TRBD1. Trimming took 2 bases from V and 2 from J; bases not matched to a gene: 3. Germline V CDR1 and CDR2: MNHEY, SVGEGT. CDR3 length equals 15 residues. The CDR3 DNA sequence: TGTGCCAGCAGTTACGGGGACAGGGGAACCTACGAGCAGTACTTC. Encoded protein: CASSYGDRGTYEQYF.

A few counts support this clonotype. One junction end disagrees with the germline gene, perhaps due to a read error. This sequence joins TRBV5-1 and TRBJ2-1; D unclear. The CDR3 totals 13 residues. Germline CDR1 is SGHRS and CDR2 is YFSETQ. CDR3 nucleotide sequence: TGCGCCAGCAGCTTGGACAGCCAGAATGGGCAGTTCTTC. Its translation: CASSLDSQNGQFF. The full variable domain, in which reference TRBV5-1 and TRBJ2-1 provide the parts outside the CDR3, is KAGVTQTPRYLIKTRGQQVTLSCSPISGHRSVSWYQQTPGQGLQFLFEYFSETQRNKGNFPGRFSGRQFSNSRSEMNVSTLELGDSALYLCASSLDSQNGQFFGPGTRLTVL.

The sample holds a few counts of this clonotype. The rearrangement uses TRBV24-1 and TRBJ2-7; no definite D call. With 4 bases removed from V and 2 bases from J, the gap between germline ends came to 8 bases. The V gene's germline CDR1 is KGHDR and CDR2 SFDVKD. CDR3 length: 13 residues. The CDR3 spells CATSDSNTYEQYF. The DNA of the CDR3 is TGTGCCACCAGTGACTCAAATACCTACGAGCAGTACTTC.

The V and J genes are TRBV6-5 and TRBJ2-7; a possible D gene is TRBD2 (5 bases). The CDR3 length is 15 residues. Germline V gene data show CDR1 as MNHEY and CDR2 as SVGAGI. Trimming removed 2 bases from V and 6 bases from J, with 17 bases in between. The CDR3 spells CASSYALDGGREQYF. CDR3 bases: TGTGCCAGCAGTTACGCTCTGGATGGAGGTCGCGAGCAGTACTTC.

The J gene is TRBJ1-1, the V gene TRBV30; 7 nucleotides agree with TRBD1. The CDR3 loop spans 15 amino acids. V gave up 2 bases and J gave up 0 bases; unmatched junction bases: 6. Germline V gene sequence: CDR1 GTSNPN, CDR2 SVGIG (reference sequence). For the CDR3, the DNA is TGTGCCTGGAGTAAACTGACAGGGTTGAACACTGAAGCTTTCTTT. Residues: CAWSKLTGLNTEAFF.

The chain recombines TRBV12-3 or TRBV12-4 with TRBJ1-1, with D unresolved. The CDR3 spans 13 residues. Trimming left V 2 bases short and J 5 bases short, with 9 bases between. This CDR3 is CASSLRPVTEAFF. The CDR3 region has the DNA TGTGCCAGCAGTTTAAGGCCCGTGACTGAAGCTTTCTTT.

The rearrangement joins TRBV12-3 or TRBV12-4 to TRBJ2-2, with unresolved D. V shed 7 bases and J shed 6 bases, with 15 bases lying between them. The CDR3 is made up of 14 amino acids. The CDR3 region has the DNA TGTGCCAGCATTTATATACCCGGGTCCGGGGAGCTGTTTTTT. Its protein product is CASIYIPGSGELFF.

This clonotype occurred a few times. CDR3 loop: CASSSTPRDRGHEQYF. The CDR3 DNA reads as TGTGCCAGCAGCTCGACCCCCCGGGACAGGGGTCACGAGCAGTACTTC. The rearrangement joins TRBV7-2 to TRBJ2-7; 10 nucleotides align to TRBD1. The CDR3 is made up of 16 amino acids. CDR1 and CDR2 from the germline V gene are SGHTA and FQGNSA. V shed 4 bases and J 5 bases; nucleotides not matched to a gene: 11.

This clonotype was observed a handful of times. The gene calls are TRBV9 and TRBJ2-7; 7 bases line up with TRBD2. Germline V CDR1 and CDR2: SGDLS, YYNGEE. J lost 7 bases, V lost 0 bases, and 13 bases had no gene match. This CDR3 region has 16 residues. The CDR3 nucleotides are TGTGCCAGCAGCGTAGGCCGAGCGGGAAAGACTGGAGAGCAGTACTTC. Its translation: CASSVGRAGKTGEQYF.

This clonotype was found a few times. The V and J genes are TRBV29-1 and TRBJ2-1; D is uncertain. V was pared by 4 bases and J by 6 bases, with 7 bases between. The germline V gene encodes CDR1 SQVTM and CDR2 ANQGSEA. This CDR3 has 11 residues. CDR3 in DNA: TGCAGCGTTGCTAGTAGCAATGAGCAGTTCTTC. Protein sequence: CSVASSNEQFF.